The T cell receptor beta chain under discussion was sequenced for a study of OX40 agonist ivuxolimab in advanced cancers. Only in-frame clones appear in the TCRdb table, and some are missing; sequencing was by immunoSEQ multiplex PCR. Among over 75,000 clones listed, around 90% were seen once. Germline values: CDR1 SGDLS, CDR2 YYNGEE. V was clipped by 3 bases and J by 5 bases; unmatched bases: 16. CDR3 length: 18 amino acids. The TCR sequence derives from an adult with an advanced solid tumor such as melanoma, head and neck, liver or kidney cancer. The rearrangement joins TRBV9 to TRBJ2-5; 10 bases align to TRBD2. This material consisted of CD4+ or CD8+ T cells sorted from blood, taken in a trial of the OX40 agonist ivuxolimab. CDR3 DNA sequence: TGTGCCAGCAGCGCAGACGGCGGACTAGCGGAAGAGGTTGAGACCCAGTACTTC. It translates to CASSADGGLAEEVETQYF.